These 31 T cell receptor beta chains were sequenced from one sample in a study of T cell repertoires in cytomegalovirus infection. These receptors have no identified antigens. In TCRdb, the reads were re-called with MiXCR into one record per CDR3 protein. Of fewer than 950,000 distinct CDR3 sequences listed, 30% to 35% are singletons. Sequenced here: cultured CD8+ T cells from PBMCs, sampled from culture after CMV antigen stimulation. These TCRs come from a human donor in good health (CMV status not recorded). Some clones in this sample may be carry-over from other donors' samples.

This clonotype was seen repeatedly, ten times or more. The CDR3 DNA reads as TGTGCCAGCAGCTCAACCGGGACGGGGAATTCACCCCTCCACTTT. Protein sequence: CASSSTGTGNSPLHF. The chain joins TRBV13 to TRBJ1-6, with a tentative D call TRBD1 (5 bases). Per germline, CDR1 PRHDT and CDR2 FYEKMQ (reference sequence). V was pared by 4 bases and J by 7 bases, with 14 bases between. The CDR3 extends over 15 amino acids.

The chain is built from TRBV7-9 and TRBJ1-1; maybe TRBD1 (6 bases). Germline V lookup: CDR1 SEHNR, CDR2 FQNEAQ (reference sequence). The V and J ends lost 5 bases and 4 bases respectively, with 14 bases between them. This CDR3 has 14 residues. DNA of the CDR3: TGTGCCAGCAGCCCCTATGAGGGGGGCACTGAAGCTTTCTTT. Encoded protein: CASSPYEGGTEAFF.

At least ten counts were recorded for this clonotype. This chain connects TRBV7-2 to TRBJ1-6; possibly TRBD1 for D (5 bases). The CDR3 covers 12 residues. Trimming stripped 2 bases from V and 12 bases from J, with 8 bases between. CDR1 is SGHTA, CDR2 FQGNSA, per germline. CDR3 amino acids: CASSLITGPLHF. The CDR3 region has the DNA TGTGCCAGCAGCTTAATCACAGGACCCCTCCACTTT.

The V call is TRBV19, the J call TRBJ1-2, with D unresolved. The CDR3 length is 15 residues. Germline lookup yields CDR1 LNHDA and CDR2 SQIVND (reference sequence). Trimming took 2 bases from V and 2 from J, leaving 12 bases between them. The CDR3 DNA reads TGTGCCAGTAGTATAAAAAACTACGAGAACTATGGCTACACCTTC. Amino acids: CASSIKNYENYGYTF.

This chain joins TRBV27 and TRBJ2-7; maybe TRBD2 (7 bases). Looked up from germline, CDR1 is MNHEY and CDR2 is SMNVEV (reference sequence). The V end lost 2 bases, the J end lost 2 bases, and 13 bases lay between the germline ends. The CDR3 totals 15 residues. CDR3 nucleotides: TGTGCCAGCAGTTTAACGGGGGGCGGCCCCTACGAGCAGTACGTC. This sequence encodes CASSLTGGGPYEQYV.

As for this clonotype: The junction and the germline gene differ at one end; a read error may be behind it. The CDR3 bases are TGTGCTAGCAGCGCCGGGTCTCCCAATGAGCAGTTCTTC. This translates into CASSAGSPNEQFF. This chain links TRBV7-6 with TRBJ2-1; D unresolved. The germline V gene has CDR1 SGHVS and CDR2 FNYEAQ. The CDR3 length is 13 residues.

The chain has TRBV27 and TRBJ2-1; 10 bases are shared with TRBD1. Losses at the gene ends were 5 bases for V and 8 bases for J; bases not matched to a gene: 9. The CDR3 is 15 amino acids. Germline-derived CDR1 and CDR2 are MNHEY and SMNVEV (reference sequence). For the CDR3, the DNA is TGTGCCAGCAGTACCCTGACAGGGGGCTGGGATGAGCAGTTCTTC. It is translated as CASSTLTGGWDEQFF.

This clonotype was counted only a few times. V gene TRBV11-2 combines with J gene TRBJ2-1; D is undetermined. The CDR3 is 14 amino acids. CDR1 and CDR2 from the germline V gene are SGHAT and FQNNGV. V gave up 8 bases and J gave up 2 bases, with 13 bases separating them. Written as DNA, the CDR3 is TGTGCCAGCCAAGGCGGCCCGACCTACAATGAGCAGTTCTTC. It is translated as CASQGGPTYNEQFF.

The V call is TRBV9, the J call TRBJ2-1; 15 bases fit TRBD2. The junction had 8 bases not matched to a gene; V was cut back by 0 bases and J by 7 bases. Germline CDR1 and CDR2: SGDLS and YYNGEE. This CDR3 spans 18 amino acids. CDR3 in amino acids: CASSVGPGLAGGGNEQFF. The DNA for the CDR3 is TGTGCCAGCAGCGTAGGACCGGGACTAGCGGGGGGAGGGAATGAGCAGTTCTTC.

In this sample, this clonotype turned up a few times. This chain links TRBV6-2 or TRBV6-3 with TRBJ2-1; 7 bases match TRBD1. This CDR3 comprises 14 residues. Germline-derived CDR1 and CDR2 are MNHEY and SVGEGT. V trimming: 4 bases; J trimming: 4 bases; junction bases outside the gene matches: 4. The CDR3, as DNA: TGTGCCAGCAGTTCGACAGGGCTGTACAATGAGCAGTTCTTC. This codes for CASSSTGLYNEQFF.

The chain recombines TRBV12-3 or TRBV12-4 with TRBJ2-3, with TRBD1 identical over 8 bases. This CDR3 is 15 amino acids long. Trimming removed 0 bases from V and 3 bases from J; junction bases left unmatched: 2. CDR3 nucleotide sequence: TGTGCCAGCAGTTTAGCCAGGGGGCTGACAGATACGCAGTATTTT. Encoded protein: CASSLARGLTDTQYF.

The CDR3 DNA follows: TGTGCCAGCAGCTCCACTAACTCCTACGAGCAGTACGTC. It encodes CASSSTNSYEQYV. V and J are TRBV5-6 and TRBJ2-7; D call uncertain. The CDR3 totals 13 residues. Germline V gene sequence: CDR1 SGHDT, CDR2 YYEEEE. With 3 bases removed from V and 0 bases from J, the gap between germline ends came to 7 bases.

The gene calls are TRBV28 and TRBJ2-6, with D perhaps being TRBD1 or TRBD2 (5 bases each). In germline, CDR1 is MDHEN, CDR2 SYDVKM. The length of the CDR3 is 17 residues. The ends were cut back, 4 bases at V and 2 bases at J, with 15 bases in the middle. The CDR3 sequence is CASSSRGTVAGANVLTF. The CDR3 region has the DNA TGTGCCAGCAGTTCACGTGGGACGGTGGCTGGGGCCAACGTCCTGACTTTC.

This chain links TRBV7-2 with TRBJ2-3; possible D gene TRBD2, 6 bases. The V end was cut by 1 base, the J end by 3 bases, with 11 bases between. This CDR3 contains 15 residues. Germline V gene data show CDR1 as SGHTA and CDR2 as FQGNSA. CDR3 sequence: CASSLVSGETDTQYF. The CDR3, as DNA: TGTGCCAGCAGCTTAGTTTCGGGGGAAACAGATACGCAGTATTTT.

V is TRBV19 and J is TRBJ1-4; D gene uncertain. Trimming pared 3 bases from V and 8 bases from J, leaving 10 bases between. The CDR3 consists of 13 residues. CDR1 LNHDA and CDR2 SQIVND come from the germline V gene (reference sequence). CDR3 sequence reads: CASSIPGDEKLFF. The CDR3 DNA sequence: TGTGCCAGTAGTATCCCGGGAGACGAAAAACTGTTTTTT.

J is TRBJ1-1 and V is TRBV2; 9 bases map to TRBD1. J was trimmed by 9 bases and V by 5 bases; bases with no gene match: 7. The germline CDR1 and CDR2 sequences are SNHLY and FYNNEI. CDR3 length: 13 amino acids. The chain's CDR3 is CASSHRDRDQAFF. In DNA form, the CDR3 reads TGTGCCAGCAGTCATAGGGACAGGGACCAAGCTTTCTTT.

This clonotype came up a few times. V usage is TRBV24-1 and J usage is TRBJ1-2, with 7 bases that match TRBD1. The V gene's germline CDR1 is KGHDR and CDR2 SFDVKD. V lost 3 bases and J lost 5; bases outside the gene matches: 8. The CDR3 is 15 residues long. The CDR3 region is CATSDPDQGDYGYTF. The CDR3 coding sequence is TGTGCCACCAGTGATCCCGACCAGGGGGATTATGGCTACACCTTC.

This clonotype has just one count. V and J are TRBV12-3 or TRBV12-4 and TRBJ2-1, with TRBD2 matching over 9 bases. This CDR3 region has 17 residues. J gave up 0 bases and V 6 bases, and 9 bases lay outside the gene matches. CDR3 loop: CASSGSSGGASYNEQFF. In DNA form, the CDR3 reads TGTGCCAGCAGCGGGAGTAGCGGGGGCGCCTCCTACAATGAGCAGTTCTTC.

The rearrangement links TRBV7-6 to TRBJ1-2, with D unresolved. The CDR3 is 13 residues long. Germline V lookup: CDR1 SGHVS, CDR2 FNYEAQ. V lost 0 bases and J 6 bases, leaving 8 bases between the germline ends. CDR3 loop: CASSLALYHGYTF. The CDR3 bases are TGTGCCAGCAGCTTAGCCCTCTACCATGGCTACACCTTC. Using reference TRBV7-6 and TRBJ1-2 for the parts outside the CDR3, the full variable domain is GAGVSQSPRYKVTKRGQDVALRCDPISGHVSLYWYRQALGQGPEFLTYFNYEAQQDKSGLPNDRFSAERPEGSISTLTIQRTEQRDSAMYRCASSLALYHGYTFGSGTRLTVV.

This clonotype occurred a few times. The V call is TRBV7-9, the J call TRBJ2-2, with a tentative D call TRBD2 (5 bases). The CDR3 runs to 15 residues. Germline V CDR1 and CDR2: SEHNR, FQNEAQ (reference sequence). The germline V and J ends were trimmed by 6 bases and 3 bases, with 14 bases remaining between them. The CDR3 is CASRPFGSYTGELFF. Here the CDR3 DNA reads TGTGCCAGCAGACCCTTTGGGAGTTACACCGGGGAGCTGTTTTTT.

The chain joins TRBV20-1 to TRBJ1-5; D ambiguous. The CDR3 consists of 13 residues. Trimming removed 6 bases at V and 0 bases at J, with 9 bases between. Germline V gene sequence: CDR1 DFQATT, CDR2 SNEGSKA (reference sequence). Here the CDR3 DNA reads TGCAGTGCGGACCAATATAGCAATCAGCCCCAGCATTTT. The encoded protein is CSADQYSNQPQHF.

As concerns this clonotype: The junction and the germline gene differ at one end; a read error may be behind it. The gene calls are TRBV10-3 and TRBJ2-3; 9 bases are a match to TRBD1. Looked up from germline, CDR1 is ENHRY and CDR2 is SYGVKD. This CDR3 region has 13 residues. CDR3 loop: CAIKDRGTDSQYF. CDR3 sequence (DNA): TGTGCCATCAAGGACAGGGGCACAGATTCGCAGTATTTT.

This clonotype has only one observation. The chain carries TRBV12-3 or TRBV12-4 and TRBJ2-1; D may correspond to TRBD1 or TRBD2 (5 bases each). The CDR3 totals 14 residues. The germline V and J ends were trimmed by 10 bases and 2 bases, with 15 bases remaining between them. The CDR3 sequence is CANSPGGTYNEQFF. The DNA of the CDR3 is TGTGCCAACAGCCCTGGGGGAACCTACAATGAGCAGTTCTTC.

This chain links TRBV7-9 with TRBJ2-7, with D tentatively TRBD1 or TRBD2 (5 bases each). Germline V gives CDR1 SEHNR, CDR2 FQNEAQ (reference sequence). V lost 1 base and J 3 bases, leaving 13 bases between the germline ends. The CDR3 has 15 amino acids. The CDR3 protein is CASSLGEGPSYEQYF. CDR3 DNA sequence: TGTGCCAGCAGCTTAGGAGAGGGACCGAGCTACGAGCAGTACTTC.

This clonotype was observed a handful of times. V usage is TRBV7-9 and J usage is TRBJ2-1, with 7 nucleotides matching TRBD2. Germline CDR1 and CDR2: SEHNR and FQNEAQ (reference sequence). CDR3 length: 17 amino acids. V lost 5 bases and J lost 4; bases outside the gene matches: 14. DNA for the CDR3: TGTGCCAGCAGCCCCCGAGTCTTGTCTAGCGGATACAATGAGCAGTTCTTC. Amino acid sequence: CASSPRVLSSGYNEQFF.

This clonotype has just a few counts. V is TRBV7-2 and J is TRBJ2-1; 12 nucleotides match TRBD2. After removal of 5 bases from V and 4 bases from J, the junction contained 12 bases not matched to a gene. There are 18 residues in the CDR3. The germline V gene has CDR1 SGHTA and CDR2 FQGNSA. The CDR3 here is CASSQRTPLAGGYNEQFF. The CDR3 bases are TGTGCCAGCAGCCAACGCACCCCCCTAGCGGGGGGGTACAATGAGCAGTTCTTC.

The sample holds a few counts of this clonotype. Here the CDR3 reads CASRHMGATYNEQFF. The CDR3 DNA reads as TGTGCCAGCAGGCACATGGGGGCCACCTACAATGAGCAGTTCTTC. This chain uses TRBV28 with TRBJ2-1; D may be TRBD1 (6 bases). The CDR3 loop spans 15 amino acids. V lost 6 bases and J 2 bases, leaving 14 bases between the germline ends. Germline CDR1 reads MDHEN; CDR2 reads SYDVKM.

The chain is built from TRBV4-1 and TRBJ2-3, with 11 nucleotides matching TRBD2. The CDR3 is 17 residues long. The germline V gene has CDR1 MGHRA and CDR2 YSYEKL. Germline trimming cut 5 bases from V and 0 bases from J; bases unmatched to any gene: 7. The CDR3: CASSARLAGPSTDTQYF. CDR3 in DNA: TGCGCCAGCAGCGCCCGACTAGCGGGACCTAGCACAGATACGCAGTATTTT.

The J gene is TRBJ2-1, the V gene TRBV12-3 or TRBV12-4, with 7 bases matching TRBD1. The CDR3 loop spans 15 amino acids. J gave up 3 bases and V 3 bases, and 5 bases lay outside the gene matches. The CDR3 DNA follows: TGTGCCAGCAGTTTCGGGCAGGGGGTCTACAATGAGCAGTTCTTC. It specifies CASSFGQGVYNEQFF.

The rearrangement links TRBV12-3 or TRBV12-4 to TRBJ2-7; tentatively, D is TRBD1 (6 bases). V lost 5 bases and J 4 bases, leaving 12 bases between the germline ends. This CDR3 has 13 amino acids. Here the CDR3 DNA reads TGTGCCAGCAGTCCAGGGGTTCTATACGAGCAGTACGTC. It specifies CASSPGVLYEQYV.

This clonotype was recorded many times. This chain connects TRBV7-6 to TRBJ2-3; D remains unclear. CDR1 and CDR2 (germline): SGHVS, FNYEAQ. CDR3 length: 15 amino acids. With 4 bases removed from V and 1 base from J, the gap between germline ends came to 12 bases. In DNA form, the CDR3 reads TGTGCCAGCAGCTCCCCGGCTGGCGGCACAGATACGCAGTATTTT. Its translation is CASSSPAGGTDTQYF.